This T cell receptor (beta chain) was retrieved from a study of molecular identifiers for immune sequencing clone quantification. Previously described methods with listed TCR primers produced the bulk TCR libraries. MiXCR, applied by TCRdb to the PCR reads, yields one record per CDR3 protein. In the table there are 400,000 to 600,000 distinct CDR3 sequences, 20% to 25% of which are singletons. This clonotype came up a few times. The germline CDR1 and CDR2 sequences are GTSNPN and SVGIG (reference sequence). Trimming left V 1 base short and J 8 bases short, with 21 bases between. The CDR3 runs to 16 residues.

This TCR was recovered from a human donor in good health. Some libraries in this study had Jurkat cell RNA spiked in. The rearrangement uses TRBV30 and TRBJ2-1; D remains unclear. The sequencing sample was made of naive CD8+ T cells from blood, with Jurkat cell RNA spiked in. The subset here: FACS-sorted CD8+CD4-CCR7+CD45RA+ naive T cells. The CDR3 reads CAWSDIGSAGSDEQFF. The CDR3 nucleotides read TGTGCCTGGAGTGACATAGGCAGCGCCGGGTCCGATGAGCAGTTCTTC.